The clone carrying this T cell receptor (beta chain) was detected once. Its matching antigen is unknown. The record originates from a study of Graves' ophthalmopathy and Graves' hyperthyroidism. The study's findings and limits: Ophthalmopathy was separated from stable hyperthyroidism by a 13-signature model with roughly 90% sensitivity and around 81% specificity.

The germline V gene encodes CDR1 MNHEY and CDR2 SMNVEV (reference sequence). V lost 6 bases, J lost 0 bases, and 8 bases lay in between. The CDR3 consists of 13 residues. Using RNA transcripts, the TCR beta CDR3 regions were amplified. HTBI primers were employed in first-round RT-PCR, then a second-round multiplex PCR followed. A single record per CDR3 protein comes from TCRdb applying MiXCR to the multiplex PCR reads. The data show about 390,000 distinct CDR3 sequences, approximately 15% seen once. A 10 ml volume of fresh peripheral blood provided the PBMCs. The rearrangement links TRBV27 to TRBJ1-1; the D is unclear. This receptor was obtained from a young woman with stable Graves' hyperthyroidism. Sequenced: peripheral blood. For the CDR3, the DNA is TGTGCCAGCAGCCTAAGAATGAACACTGAAGCTTTCTTT. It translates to CASSLRMNTEAFF.